The present T cell receptor (beta chain) was sequenced within a study of monozygotic twins with inflammatory bowel disease (dated by TCRdb to between 2019 and 2020). Turning to the overall study: A total of approximately 30 monozygotic twin pairs were included in the full study, comprising nine German pairs (four IBD-concordant, five IBD-discordant) and 19 IBD-discordant Danish pairs. Each individual had, on average, about 151 000 unique TCRalpha sequences and 181 000 unique TCRbeta sequences available for analysis. Within discordant pairs, disease-associated traits were sought mainly by comparing IBD patients with their genetically identical healthy co-twins. Findings and caveats that apply to the study as a whole: IBD patients shared fewer clonotypes with other individuals than healthy twins did, most markedly in patients showing signs of disease activity. The results gave no support for a single strong signal or clonotype linked to IBD. Because patients received different immunosuppressive treatments, the repertoires may have picked up extra background noise and variability between individuals. Measured by the inverse Simpson index, TCRbeta repertoire diversity was lower in IBD patients than in their healthy co-twins. Repertoire similarity did not differ between concordant and discordant twins, possibly due to limited statistical power. The analysis was unable to tell different T cell subtypes apart.

A roughly 2.5 ml peripheral blood sample was drawn into PAXgene tubes per donor and stored at -80°C. Without any T cell sorting, total RNA was extracted from whole blood using the PAXgene blood miRNA kit on an automated QIAcube. Deep TCRalpha and TCRbeta repertoire profiling with unique molecular barcoding was performed on peripheral blood of monozygotic twin pairs concordant or discordant for inflammatory bowel disease. For every twin pair, smoking habits were documented, and each individual was categorised as a current, former or never smoker. Library construction relied on 5' RACE. For each TCR library, 3,000 to 4,000 ng of total RNA was used. For each sample, cDNA was synthesized in eight separate reactions using SMARTScribe reverse transcriptase. During cDNA synthesis, template switching introduced unique molecular identifiers that contained a 6-nucleotide sample barcode. TCRalpha and TCRbeta cDNA was amplified by two nested PCRs of 16 and 9 cycles, with bead purification after each PCR. Before amplification, the cDNA was treated with uracil DNA-glycosylase and purified using the QIAquick PCR purification kit. In the second PCR, Illumina TruSeq-compatible adapters and sample-specific barcodes were added. TapeStation and Qubit were used to check library quality and concentration, and about 5 ng of each library was pooled. The pooled libraries were sequenced with 2 x 100 bp reads and custom sequencing primers on an Illumina HiSeq2500 single-index Rapid Run. Processing in the source paper ran as follows. UMI-based consensus assembly with MiGEC version 1.2.6 was used to correct PCR and sequencing errors. V(D)J alignment, clonotype assembly and CDR3 extraction were performed with MiXCR version 2.1.1. To normalise gene usage, clonotype sharing and MAIT/NKT TCR abundance, the analysis used the top 1000, 10 000 and 20 000 clonotypes per sample. After downsampling to 27 000 UMIs, diversity was calculated as the inverse Simpson index using the vegan R package. Paired Mann-Whitney U tests on discordant twin pairs were used, with Benjamini-Hochberg multiple-testing correction. Through TCRdb reprocessing, the reads give one entry per CDR3 protein sequence; DNA is omitted. What appears here as the V and J calls and clone size reflects TCRdb's work, not the paper's. This sample's listing comprises approximately 210,000 distinct CDR3 sequences. 7.7% of the sample is held by the ten biggest clonotypes.

Comment on this clonotype: Its antigen remains undetermined.

As encoded in the germline V gene, CDR1 is SGHTA while CDR2 is FQGTGA. There are 19 amino acids in the CDR3, from cysteine to phenylalanine inclusive. No nucleotide data were recorded. This sequence was found in a human donor with ulcerative colitis or Crohn's disease, or a healthy co-twin of an affected twin (not recorded which). The chain links TRBV7-3 with TRBJ2-3; the TRBD1 assignment by TCRdb is unverifiable without DNA. Input material: blood. CDR3 loop: CASSLNPPLAVPLTDTQYF.